This TCR beta chain is drawn from a study of blood T cells in healthy people across ages. Study results and caveats: TCR beta diversity, measured per million T cells, fell in a roughly linear way with age. Greater diversity and more naive CD4+ cells were seen in long-lived donors than in aged donors. Across samples, TCR beta diversity tracked strongly with naive T cell percentage.

Next came a second PCR, run for about 6 to 11 cycles, which used a sample-barcoded 5' primer along with a J-beta primer mix. In TCRdb, the 5' RACE reads were re-called with MiXCR into one record per CDR3 protein. Among about 940,000 distinct CDR3 sequences listed, around 49% were seen once. The CDR3 totals 16 residues. To note about this clonotype: The target antigen is unknown. One end of the junction fails to match germline, which may point to a read error.

The rearrangement uses TRBV12-3 or TRBV12-4 and TRBJ1-2; TRBD1 matches at 8 bases. Sequencing used blood. The clonotype was recovered from a man aged 25 to 40 in good health. The CDR3 sequence: CASTPGQVRTGSGHTF. Here the CDR3 DNA reads TGTGCCAGCACCCCGGGACAGGTACGCACCGGGAGTGGCCACACCTTC.